Listed here is a single T cell receptor beta chain. The antigen remains undetermined. CDR3 length equals 15 residues. Germline V gives CDR1 SGHDT, CDR2 YYEEEE. After removal of 4 bases from V and 6 bases from J, the junction contained 9 bases not matched to a gene. Primers for the PCR totalled 60 Vbeta and 13 Jbeta. The repertoire was sequenced with immunoSEQ multiplex PCR; TCRdb's copy has only in-frame clones and lacks some. This table lists about 140,000 clones. These data belong to a study of cytomegalovirus exposure and HLA in healthy donors. Study-level information: Researchers found that about four fifths of almost 400 genotyped donors fell within the Caucasian-associated ancestry cluster. Study results and limitations: Reportedly, diagnosis of cytomegalovirus status by the classifier showed high specificity and sensitivity. It was assumed in the presence/absence analyses that sequencing depth was roughly uniform across donors.

The chain recombines TRBV5-6 with TRBJ1-5, with 8 nucleotides matching TRBD1. The TCR was taken from a woman between 18 and 30 years old in good health and CMV-seronegative. Sequenced sample: PBMCs. The DNA for the CDR3 is TGTGCCAGCAGCCACCGACAGGGGAGGGCTCAGCCCCAGCATTTT. Translation: CASSHRQGRAQPQHF.